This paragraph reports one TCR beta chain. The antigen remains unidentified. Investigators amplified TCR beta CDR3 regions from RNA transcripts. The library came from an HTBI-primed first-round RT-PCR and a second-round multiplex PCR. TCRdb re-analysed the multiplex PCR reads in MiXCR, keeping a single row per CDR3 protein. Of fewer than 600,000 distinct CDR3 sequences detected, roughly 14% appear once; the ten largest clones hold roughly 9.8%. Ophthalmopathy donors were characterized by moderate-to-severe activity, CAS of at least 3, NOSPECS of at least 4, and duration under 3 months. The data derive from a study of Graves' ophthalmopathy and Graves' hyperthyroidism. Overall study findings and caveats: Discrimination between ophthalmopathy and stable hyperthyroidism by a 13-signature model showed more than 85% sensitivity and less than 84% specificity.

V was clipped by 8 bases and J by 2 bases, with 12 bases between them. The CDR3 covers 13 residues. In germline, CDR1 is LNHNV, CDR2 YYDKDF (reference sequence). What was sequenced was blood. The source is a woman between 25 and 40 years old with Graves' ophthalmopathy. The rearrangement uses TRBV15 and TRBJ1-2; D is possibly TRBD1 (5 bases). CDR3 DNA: TGTGCCACCCGCGAGGAGGGGAACTATGGCTACACCTTC. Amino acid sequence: CATREEGNYGYTF. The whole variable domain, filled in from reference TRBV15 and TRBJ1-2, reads DAMVIQNPRYQVTQFGKPVTLSCSQTLNHNVMYWYQQKSSQAPKLLFHYYDKDFNNEADTPDNFQSRRPNTSFCFLDIRSPGLGDTAMYLCATREEGNYGYTFGSGTRLTVV.